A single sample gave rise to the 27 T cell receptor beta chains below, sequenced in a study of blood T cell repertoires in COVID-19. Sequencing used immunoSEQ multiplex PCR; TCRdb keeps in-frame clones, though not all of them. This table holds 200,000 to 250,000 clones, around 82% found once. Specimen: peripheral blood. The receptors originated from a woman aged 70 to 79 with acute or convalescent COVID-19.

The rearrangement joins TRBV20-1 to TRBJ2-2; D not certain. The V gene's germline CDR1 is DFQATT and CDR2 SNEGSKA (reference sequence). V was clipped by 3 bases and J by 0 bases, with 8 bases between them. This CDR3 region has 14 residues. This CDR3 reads CSASILANTGELFF. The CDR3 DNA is TGCAGTGCTAGTATCCTCGCGAACACCGGGGAGCTGTTTTTT.

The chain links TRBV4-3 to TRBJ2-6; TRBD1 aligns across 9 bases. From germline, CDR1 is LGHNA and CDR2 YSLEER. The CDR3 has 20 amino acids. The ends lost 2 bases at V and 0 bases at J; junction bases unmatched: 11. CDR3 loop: CASSQPIAGQGLSGANVLTF. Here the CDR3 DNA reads TGCGCCAGCAGCCAACCCATTGCCGGACAGGGGCTCTCTGGGGCCAACGTCCTGACTTTC.

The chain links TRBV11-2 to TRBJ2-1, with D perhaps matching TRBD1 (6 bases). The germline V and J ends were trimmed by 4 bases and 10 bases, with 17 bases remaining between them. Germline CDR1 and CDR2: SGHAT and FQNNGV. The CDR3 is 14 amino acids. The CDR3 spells CASSSSHRESEQFF. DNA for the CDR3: TGTGCCAGCAGCTCCTCCCACAGGGAGTCGGAGCAGTTCTTC.

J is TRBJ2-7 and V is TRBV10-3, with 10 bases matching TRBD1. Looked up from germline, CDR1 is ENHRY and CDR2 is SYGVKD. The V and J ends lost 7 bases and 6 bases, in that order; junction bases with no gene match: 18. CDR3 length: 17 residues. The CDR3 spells CAITGDRGHLPRGEQYV. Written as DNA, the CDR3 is TGTGCCATCACAGGGGACAGGGGCCACCTACCTAGGGGCGAGCAGTACGTC.

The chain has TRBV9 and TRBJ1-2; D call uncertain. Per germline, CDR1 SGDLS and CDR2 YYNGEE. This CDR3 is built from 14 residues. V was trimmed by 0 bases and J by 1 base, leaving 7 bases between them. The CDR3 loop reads CASSVDTLNYGYTF. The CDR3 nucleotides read TGTGCCAGCAGCGTAGACACCCTTAACTATGGCTACACCTTC.

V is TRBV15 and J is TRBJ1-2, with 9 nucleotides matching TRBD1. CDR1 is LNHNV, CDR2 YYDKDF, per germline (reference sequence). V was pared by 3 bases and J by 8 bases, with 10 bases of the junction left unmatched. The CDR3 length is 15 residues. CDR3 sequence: CATSRVTGGSVGYTF. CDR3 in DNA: TGTGCCACCAGCAGGGTGACAGGGGGTTCAGTGGGCTACACCTTC. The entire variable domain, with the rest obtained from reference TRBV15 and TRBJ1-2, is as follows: DAMVIQNPRYQVTQFGKPVTLSCSQTLNHNVMYWYQQKSSQAPKLLFHYYDKDFNNEADTPDNFQSRRPNTSFCFLDIRSPGLGDTAMYLCATSRVTGGSVGYTFGSGTRLTVV.

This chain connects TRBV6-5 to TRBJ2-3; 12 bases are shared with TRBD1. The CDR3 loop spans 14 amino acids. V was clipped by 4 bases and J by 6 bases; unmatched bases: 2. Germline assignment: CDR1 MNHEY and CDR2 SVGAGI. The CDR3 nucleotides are TGTGCCAGCAGTTGGGACAGGGGGCTGGATACGCAGTATTTT. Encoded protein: CASSWDRGLDTQYF.

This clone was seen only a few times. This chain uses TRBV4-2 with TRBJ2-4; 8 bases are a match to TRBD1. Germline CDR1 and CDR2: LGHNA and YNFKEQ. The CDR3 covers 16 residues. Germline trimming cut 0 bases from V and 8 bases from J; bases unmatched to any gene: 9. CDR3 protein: CASSQEPGGAVDIQYF. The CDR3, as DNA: TGTGCCAGCAGCCAAGAGCCAGGGGGCGCGGTGGACATTCAGTACTTC.

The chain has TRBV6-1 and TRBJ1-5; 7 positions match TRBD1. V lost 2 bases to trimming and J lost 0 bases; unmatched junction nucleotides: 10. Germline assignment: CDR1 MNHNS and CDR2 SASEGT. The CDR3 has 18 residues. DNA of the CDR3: TGTGCCAGCAGTGAAATCCAATCAGGGGGAAATAGCAATCAGCCCCAGCATTTT. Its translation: CASSEIQSGGNSNQPQHF.

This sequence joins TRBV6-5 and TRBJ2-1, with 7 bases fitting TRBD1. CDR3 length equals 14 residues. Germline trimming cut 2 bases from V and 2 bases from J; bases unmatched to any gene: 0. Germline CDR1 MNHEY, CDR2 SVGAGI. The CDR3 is CASSYGQAYNEQFF. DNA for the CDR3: TGTGCCAGCAGTTACGGACAGGCCTACAATGAGCAGTTCTTC.

The CDR3 DNA reads TGTGCCAGCAGCTTAGGTACAGGGGAGTCCATGGAGACCCAGTACTTC. It codes for CASSLGTGESMETQYF. This chain joins TRBV5-8 and TRBJ2-5; TRBD1 aligns across 7 bases. Germline V CDR1 and CDR2: SGHTS, YDEGEE. The CDR3 loop spans 16 amino acids. V was pared by 2 bases and J by 5 bases, with 12 bases of the junction left unmatched. Full variable domain (rest looked up from reference TRBV5-8 and TRBJ2-5): EAGVTQSPTHLIKTRGQQATLRCSPISGHTSVYWYQQALGLGLQFLLWYDEGEERNRGNFPPRFSGRQFPNYSSELNVNALELEDSALYLCASSLGTGESMETQYFGPGTRLLVL.

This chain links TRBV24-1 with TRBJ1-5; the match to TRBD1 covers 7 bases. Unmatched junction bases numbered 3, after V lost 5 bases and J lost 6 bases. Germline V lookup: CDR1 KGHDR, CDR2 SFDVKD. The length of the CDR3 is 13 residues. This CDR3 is CATSGGGVQPQHF. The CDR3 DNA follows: TGTGCCACCAGTGGAGGGGGCGTTCAGCCCCAGCATTTT.

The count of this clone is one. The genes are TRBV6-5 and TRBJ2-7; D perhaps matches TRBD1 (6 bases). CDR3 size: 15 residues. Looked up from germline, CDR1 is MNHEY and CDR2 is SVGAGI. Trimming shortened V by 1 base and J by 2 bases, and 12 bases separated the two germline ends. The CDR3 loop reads CASSYLQGAAYEQYF. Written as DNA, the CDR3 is TGTGCCAGCAGTTACTTACAGGGCGCAGCCTACGAGCAGTACTTC.

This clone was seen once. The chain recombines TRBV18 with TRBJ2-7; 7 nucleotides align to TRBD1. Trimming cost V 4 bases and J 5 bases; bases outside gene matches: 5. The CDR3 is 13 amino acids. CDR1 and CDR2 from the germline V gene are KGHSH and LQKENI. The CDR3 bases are TGTGCCAGCTCACTAAACCAGGGGGACGAGCAGTACGTC. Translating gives CASSLNQGDEQYV.

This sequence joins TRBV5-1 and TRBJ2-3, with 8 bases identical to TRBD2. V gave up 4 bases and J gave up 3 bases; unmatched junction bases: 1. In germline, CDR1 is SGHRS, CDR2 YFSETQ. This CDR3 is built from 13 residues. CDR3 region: CASSTGGTDTQYF. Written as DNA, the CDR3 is TGCGCCAGCAGCACGGGGGGGACAGATACGCAGTATTTT. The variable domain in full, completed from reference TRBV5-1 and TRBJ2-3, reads KAGVTQTPRYLIKTRGQQVTLSCSPISGHRSVSWYQQTPGQGLQFLFEYFSETQRNKGNFPGRFSGRQFSNSRSEMNVSTLELGDSALYLCASSTGGTDTQYFGPGTRLTVL.

The CDR3 coding sequence is TGTGCCAGCAGTGAGCCGGTACAGGGGGCTAGCGGCTACACCTTC. Translation gives CASSEPVQGASGYTF. The gene calls are TRBV6-1 and TRBJ1-2; 9 nucleotides line up with TRBD1. This CDR3 has 15 amino acids. After removal of 3 bases from V and 8 bases from J, the junction contained 10 bases not matched to a gene. Germline V gene sequence: CDR1 MNHNS, CDR2 SASEGT.

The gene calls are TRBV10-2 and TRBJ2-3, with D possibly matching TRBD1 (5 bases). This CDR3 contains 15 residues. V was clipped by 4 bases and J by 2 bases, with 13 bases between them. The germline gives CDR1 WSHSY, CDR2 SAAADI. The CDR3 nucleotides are TGCGCCAGCAGTGCTTGGGGCATAAACACAGATACGCAGTATTTT. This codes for CASSAWGINTDTQYF.

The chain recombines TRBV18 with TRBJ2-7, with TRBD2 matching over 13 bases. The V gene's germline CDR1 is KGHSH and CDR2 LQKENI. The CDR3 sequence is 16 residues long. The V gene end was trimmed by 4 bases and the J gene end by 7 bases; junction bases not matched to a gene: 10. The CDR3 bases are TGTGCCAGCTCACAAATGGGACTAGCGGGGTTAAGGGAGCAGTACGTC. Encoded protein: CASSQMGLAGLREQYV.

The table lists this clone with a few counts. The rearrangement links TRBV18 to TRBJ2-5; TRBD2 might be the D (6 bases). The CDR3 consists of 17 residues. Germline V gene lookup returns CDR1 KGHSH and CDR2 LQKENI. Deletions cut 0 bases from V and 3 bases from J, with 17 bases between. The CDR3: CASSPPSGGARKETQYF. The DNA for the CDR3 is TGTGCCAGCTCACCACCTTCGGGCGGGGCACGAAAAGAGACCCAGTACTTC.

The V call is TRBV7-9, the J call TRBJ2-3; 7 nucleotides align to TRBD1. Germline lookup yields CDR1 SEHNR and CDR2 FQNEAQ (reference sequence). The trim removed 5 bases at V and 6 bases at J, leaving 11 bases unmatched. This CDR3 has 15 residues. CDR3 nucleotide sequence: TGTGCCAGCAGCCCCATTACAGGGGTTCTGGATACGCAGTATTTT. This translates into CASSPITGVLDTQYF.

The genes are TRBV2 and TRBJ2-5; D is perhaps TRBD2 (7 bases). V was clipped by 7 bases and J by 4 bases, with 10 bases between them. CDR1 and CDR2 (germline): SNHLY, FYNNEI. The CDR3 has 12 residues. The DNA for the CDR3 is TGTGCCAGCAAACGGGGGGCAGAGACCCAGTACTTC. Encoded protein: CASKRGAETQYF.

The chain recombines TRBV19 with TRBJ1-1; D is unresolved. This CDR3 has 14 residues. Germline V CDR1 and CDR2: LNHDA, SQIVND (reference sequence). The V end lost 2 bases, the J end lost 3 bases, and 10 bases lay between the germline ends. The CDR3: CASSITSVDTEAFF. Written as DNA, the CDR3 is TGTGCCAGTAGTATAACATCCGTGGACACTGAAGCTTTCTTT. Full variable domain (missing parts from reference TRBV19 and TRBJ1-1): DGGITQSPKYLFRKEGQNVTLSCEQNLNHDAMYWYRQDPGQGLRLIYYSQIVNDFQKGDIAEGYSVSREKKESFPLTVTSAQKNPTAFYLCASSITSVDTEAFFGQGTRLTVV.

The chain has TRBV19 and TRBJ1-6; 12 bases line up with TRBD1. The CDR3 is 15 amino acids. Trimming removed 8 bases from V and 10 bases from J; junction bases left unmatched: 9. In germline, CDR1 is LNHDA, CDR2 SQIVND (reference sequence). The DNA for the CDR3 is TGTGCCAGTTCGACTACCGGGACAGGGGGCTCACCCCTCCACTTT. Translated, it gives CASSTTGTGGSPLHF.

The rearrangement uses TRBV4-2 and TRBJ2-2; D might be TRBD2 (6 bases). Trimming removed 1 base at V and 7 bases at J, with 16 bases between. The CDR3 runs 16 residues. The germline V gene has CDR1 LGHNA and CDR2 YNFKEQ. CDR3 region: CASSQALLAGGGELFF. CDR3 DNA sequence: TGTGCCAGCAGCCAAGCCCTACTAGCTGGGGGCGGGGAGCTGTTTTTT.

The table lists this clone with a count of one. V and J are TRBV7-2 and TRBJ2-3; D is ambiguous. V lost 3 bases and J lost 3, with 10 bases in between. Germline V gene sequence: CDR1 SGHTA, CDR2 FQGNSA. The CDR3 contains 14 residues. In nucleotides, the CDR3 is TGTGCCAGCAGCTTGGGCCCTTTAACAGATACGCAGTATTTT. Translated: CASSLGPLTDTQYF. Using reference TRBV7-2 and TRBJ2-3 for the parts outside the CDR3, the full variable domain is GAGVSQSPSNKVTEKGKDVELRCDPISGHTALYWYRQSLGQGLEFLIYFQGNSAPDKSGLPSDRFSAERTGGSVSTLTIQRTQQEDSAVYLCASSLGPLTDTQYFGPGTRLTVL.

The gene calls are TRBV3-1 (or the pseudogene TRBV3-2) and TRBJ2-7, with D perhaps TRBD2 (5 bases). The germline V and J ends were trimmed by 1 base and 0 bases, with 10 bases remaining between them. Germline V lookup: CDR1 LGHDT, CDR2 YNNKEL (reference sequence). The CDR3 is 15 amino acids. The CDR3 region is CASSQGYGSSYEQYF. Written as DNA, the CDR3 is TGTGCCAGCAGCCAAGGGTATGGGAGCTCCTACGAGCAGTACTTC.

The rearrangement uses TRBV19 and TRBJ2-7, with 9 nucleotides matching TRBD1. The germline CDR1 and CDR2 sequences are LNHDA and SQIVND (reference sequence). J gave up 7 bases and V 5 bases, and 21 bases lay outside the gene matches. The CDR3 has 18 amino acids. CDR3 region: CASSVFSATGTGLGEQYF. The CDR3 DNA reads TGTGCCAGTAGTGTTTTTTCCGCAACCGGGACAGGGCTCGGTGAGCAGTACTTC.